This TCR beta chain was sequenced during a study of CD4 and CD8 cells across lung adenocarcinoma regions. CDR3 size: 15 residues. Germline CDR1 and CDR2: SGHNT and YENEEA. Trimming pared 0 bases from V and 2 bases from J, leaving 10 bases between. In its sample, this clonotype ranks as medium-sized (0.01 to 0.1%). The patients had localized lung adenocarcinoma, a non-small cell subtype. In TCRdb, the PCR reads were re-called with MiXCR into one record per CDR3 protein. Of 7,500 to 10,000 distinct CDR3 sequences listed, about 51% are singletons. Sequencing was done on a sample of CD4+ T cells from the margin of a lung tumor. The rearrangement links TRBV11-3 to TRBJ2-5; the D gene is possibly TRBD2 (6 bases). The receptor was isolated from a male donor with lung adenocarcinoma. The CD4 and CD8 labels of this study may be unreliable. Here the CDR3 DNA reads TGTGCCAGCAGCTTAGATGGAGGGGATCAAGAGACCCAGTACTTC. Its protein product is CASSLDGGDQETQYF.